These 15 T cell receptor beta chains originate from one sample sequenced in a study of blood T cell repertoires in COVID-19. Libraries were prepared by immunoSEQ multiplex PCR; TCRdb keeps only in-frame clonotypes and omits some of them. The data hold 150,000 to 200,000 clones, with 80% to 90% observed a single time. Sample: peripheral blood. These TCRs come from a man between 60 and 70 years old with acute or convalescent COVID-19.

This clone was seen ten or more times. The gene calls are TRBV7-2 and TRBJ2-7; D call uncertain. Germline CDR1 is SGHTA and CDR2 is FQGNSA. The germline V and J ends were trimmed by 4 bases and 3 bases, with 19 bases remaining between them. The CDR3 is made up of 16 amino acids. The CDR3 loop reads CASSSLLVTENYEQYF. DNA of the CDR3: TGTGCCAGCAGCTCCCTTCTAGTAACCGAGAACTACGAGCAGTACTTC.

This clone was seen once. The CDR3 region has the DNA TGTGCCAGCAGCCGGGGACTAGCGGCCTACAATGAGCAGTTCTTC. Its translation is CASSRGLAAYNEQFF. The V call is TRBV4-2, the J call TRBJ2-1; 11 bases line up with TRBD2. J was trimmed by 2 bases and V by 4 bases; bases with no gene match: 1. The CDR3 has 15 residues. The germline gives CDR1 LGHNA, CDR2 YNFKEQ.

In DNA, the CDR3 is TGTGCCAGCAGTTTGGGACGGACTAGCGGCCAAGAGACCCAGTACTTC. Translation: CASSLGRTSGQETQYF. V usage is TRBV27 and J usage is TRBJ2-5; 10 positions match TRBD2. Germline values: CDR1 MNHEY, CDR2 SMNVEV (reference sequence). The CDR3 runs to 16 residues. V dropped 3 bases and J dropped 1; count of bases not matched to a gene: 5.

The count of this clone is one. The rearrangement uses TRBV21-1 and TRBJ1-2; the table gives TRBD1 as D, unverified against the DNA. TRBV21-1 is reported as a pseudogene. This CDR3 contains 14 residues. The CDR3 loop reads CASSTRDRGYGYTF. The CDR3 coding sequence is TGTGCCAGCAGCACTCGGGACAGGGGCTATGGCTACACCTTC.

DNA for the CDR3: TGTGCCAGCAGGGGACAGGGGGCCAGCACAGATACGCAGTATTTT. This translates into CASRGQGASTDTQYF. The V and J genes are TRBV6-6 and TRBJ2-3, with 12 bases identical to TRBD1. CDR3 length: 15 residues. V gave up 6 bases and J gave up 0 bases; unmatched junction bases: 1. Germline V gives CDR1 MNHNY, CDR2 SVGAGI (reference sequence).

This clone showed up just a few times. The CDR3 protein is CASSRSGGTGELFF. The CDR3 nucleotides read TGCGCCAGCAGCCGGTCCGGGGGCACCGGGGAGCTGTTTTTT. The V and J genes are TRBV5-1 and TRBJ2-2; a weak D match, TRBD2 (6 bases). The V end lost 4 bases, the J end lost 4 bases, and 11 bases lay between the germline ends. This CDR3 is 14 amino acids long. Germline CDR1 reads SGHRS; CDR2 reads YFSETQ.

For the CDR3, the DNA is TGTGCCAGCTCCCCAGGGACAGGGGGCGCCTATGGCTACACCTTC. It yields the protein CASSPGTGGAYGYTF. This chain connects TRBV18 to TRBJ1-2; 12 positions match TRBD1. V gave up 6 bases and J gave up 4 bases; unmatched junction bases: 6. The CDR3 contains 15 residues. CDR1 KGHSH and CDR2 LQKENI come from the germline V gene.

This rearrangement joins TRBV5-4 to TRBJ2-1; 10 nucleotides match TRBD2. Unmatched junction bases numbered 10, after V lost 4 bases and J lost 9 bases. Germline V gene lookup returns CDR1 SGHNT and CDR2 YYREEE (reference sequence). The CDR3 is 15 amino acids. The CDR3 nucleotides read TGTGCCAGCAGCCGTTATAGCGGGAGGTCGAGTGAGCAGTTCTTC. This gives the protein CASSRYSGRSSEQFF.

The genes are TRBV19 and TRBJ1-5, with D uncertain. V was trimmed by 7 bases and J by 0 bases, leaving 10 bases between them. Looked up from germline, CDR1 is LNHDA and CDR2 is SQIVND (reference sequence). This CDR3 comprises 14 residues. CDR3 in DNA: TGTGCCAGTACTTTGACTGCTAGCAATCAGCCCCAGCATTTT. Its protein is CASTLTASNQPQHF.

The V and J genes are TRBV28 and TRBJ1-2, with TRBD1 identical over 7 bases. CDR3 length equals 16 residues. CDR1 is MDHEN and CDR2 is SYDVKM in the germline V gene. Losses at the gene ends were 7 bases for V and 3 bases for J; bases not matched to a gene: 14. CDR3 DNA: TGTGCCAGCACCGGAGGTCCGACAGGGTCCCACTATGGCTACACCTTC. Translated, it gives CASTGGPTGSHYGYTF.

The chain joins TRBV7-6 to TRBJ2-1; D perhaps matches TRBD2 (6 bases). The germline V gene encodes CDR1 SGHVS and CDR2 FNYEAQ. CDR3 length: 13 amino acids. The V end was cut by 1 base, the J end by 15 bases, with 16 bases between. The CDR3 protein is CASSLGRLEFLFF. The CDR3 nucleotides read TGTGCCAGCAGCTTAGGACGACTAGAGTTCCTGTTCTTC.

The genes are TRBV7-3 and TRBJ2-1; TRBD2 aligns across 13 bases. The CDR3 consists of 17 residues. The ends lost 5 bases at V and 15 bases at J; junction bases unmatched: 19. CDR1 is SGHTA, CDR2 FQGTGA, per germline. The CDR3 spells CASSAVGLAGANAPLFF. CDR3 DNA: TGTGCCAGCAGCGCGGTAGGACTAGCGGGAGCCAACGCGCCTTTGTTCTTC.

On this clone: The junction shows a germline mismatch at one end, possibly a read error. The genes are TRBV28 and TRBJ1-4, with D hard to call. Germline V gives CDR1 MDHEN, CDR2 SYDVKM. The length of the CDR3 is 14 residues. The CDR3 loop is CASSLLSTNEKLFF. In DNA, the CDR3 is TGTGCCAGCAGTTTATTGTCAACAAATGAAAAACTGTTTTTT.

This chain joins TRBV7-8 and TRBJ1-5, with D uncertain. Germline lookup yields CDR1 SGHVS and CDR2 FQNEAQ. The germline V and J ends were trimmed by 5 bases and 4 bases, with 15 bases remaining between them. This CDR3 is 15 amino acids long. The chain's CDR3 is CASSRRSGENQPQHF. The CDR3 DNA reads TGTGCCAGCAGCCGAAGGAGCGGGGAAAATCAGCCCCAGCATTTT.

This CDR3 is CSASNRDYGYTF. CDR3 nucleotides: TGCAGTGCTAGTAACAGGGACTATGGCTACACCTTC. This rearrangement joins TRBV20-1 to TRBJ1-2; a possible D gene is TRBD1 (6 bases). This CDR3 contains 12 residues. Trimming shortened V by 3 bases and J by 3 bases, and 8 bases separated the two germline ends. CDR1 and CDR2 (germline): DFQATT, SNEGSKA (reference sequence).